Below are 23 T cell receptor beta chains sequenced from a single sample in a study of shared clonotypes between healthy human individuals. The assay was immunoSEQ multiplex PCR, and TCRdb's table has in-frame clones only and misses some. The sample contains 550,000 to 850,000 clones, approximately 79% of which appear only once. The sample comprised memory CD4+ T cells sorted from blood. The subset denotes: CD45RA-negative fraction. Source of these receptors: a woman in her 30s in good health.

The sample holds a few counts of this clone. The chain couples TRBV15 to TRBJ1-4, with TRBD1 identical over 8 bases. Germline values: CDR1 LNHNV, CDR2 YYDKDF (reference sequence). The CDR3 has 16 residues. The trim removed 2 bases at V and 4 bases at J, leaving 6 bases unmatched. CDR3 in amino acids: CATSRKRTGHNEKLFF. The CDR3 nucleotides read TGTGCCACCAGCAGAAAAAGGACAGGGCATAATGAAAAACTGTTTTTT.

The chain links TRBV19 to TRBJ2-2, with 13 bases fitting TRBD2. Trimming at V came to 5 bases and at J to 7 bases, leaving 7 bases not matched to a gene. The CDR3 has 16 amino acids. The V gene's germline CDR1 is LNHDA and CDR2 SQIVND (reference sequence). CDR3 region: CASSAGLAGVFGELFF. In DNA form, the CDR3 reads TGTGCCAGTAGTGCAGGACTAGCGGGAGTATTCGGGGAGCTGTTTTTT.

The CDR3 nucleotides read TGTGCCTGGAACGGTAGGGCCGTGCATGAGCAGTTCTTC. Translated: CAWNGRAVHEQFF. The chain couples TRBV30 to TRBJ2-1; the D is unclear. CDR1 is GTSNPN and CDR2 is SVGIG in the germline V gene (reference sequence). Deletions cut 4 bases from V and 8 bases from J, with 15 bases between. The CDR3 is 13 residues long.

The chain carries TRBV2 and TRBJ2-7; TRBD2 is a possible D gene (6 bases). The V gene lost 9 bases and the J gene lost 5 bases, with 20 bases spanning the gap. The germline gives CDR1 SNHLY, CDR2 FYNNEI. The CDR3 loop spans 14 amino acids. The CDR3 sequence: CARQLGGGSNEQYF. The DNA for the CDR3 is TGTGCCAGGCAACTGGGAGGTGGGTCTAACGAGCAGTACTTC.

The rearrangement uses TRBV11-3 and TRBJ2-1; 9 nucleotides match TRBD1. Trimming at V came to 5 bases and at J to 4 bases, leaving 6 bases not matched to a gene. Germline-derived CDR1 and CDR2 are SGHNT and YENEEA. This CDR3 comprises 15 residues. CDR3 coding DNA: TGTGCCAGCAGCCACGGACAGGGGAGTTACAATGAGCAGTTCTTC. Translation: CASSHGQGSYNEQFF.

This chain links TRBV11-3 with TRBJ2-2; the match to TRBD2 covers 8 bases. After removal of 5 bases from V and 4 bases from J, the junction contained 12 bases not matched to a gene. This CDR3 region has 17 residues. Looked up from germline, CDR1 is SGHNT and CDR2 is YENEEA. Here the CDR3 reads CASSPGGWALSTGELFF. CDR3 nucleotides: TGTGCCAGCAGCCCGGGGGGGTGGGCCTTAAGCACCGGGGAGCTGTTTTTT. The full variable domain, in which reference TRBV11-3 and TRBJ2-2 provide the parts outside the CDR3, is EAGVVQSPRYKIIEKKQPVAFWCNPISGHNTLYWYLQNLGQGPELLIRYENEEAVDDSQLPKDRFSAERLKGVDSTLKIQPAELGDSAVYLCASSPGGWALSTGELFFGEGSRLTVL.

The V gene is TRBV6-1, the J gene TRBJ2-4, with D maybe TRBD2 (5 bases). The germline CDR1 and CDR2 sequences are MNHNS and SASEGT. The CDR3 totals 14 residues. V was shortened by 4 bases and J by 3 bases, with 10 bases between the two germline ends. Here the CDR3 DNA reads TGTGCCAGCAGTGGGGAGACGATCAAAAACATTCAGTACTTC. Translation gives CASSGETIKNIQYF.

Note on this clone: The sample has other DNA sequences that encode this CDR3 too. The chain links TRBV7-2 to TRBJ2-7, with D unresolved. The CDR3 is 13 amino acids. Germline values: CDR1 SGHTA, CDR2 FQGNSA. Trimming left V 0 bases short and J 3 bases short, with 6 bases between. Here the CDR3 reads CASSLASSYEQYF. The DNA for the CDR3 is TGTGCCAGCAGCTTAGCGAGTAGCTACGAGCAGTACTTC.

The rearrangement joins TRBV5-5 to TRBJ1-5, with TRBD1 identical over 7 bases. This CDR3 has 15 amino acids. V trimming: 5 bases; J trimming: 4 bases; junction bases outside the gene matches: 9. Germline CDR1 SGHKS, CDR2 YYEKEE (reference sequence). The CDR3 coding sequence is TGTGCCAGCAGTCCCAGTCAGGGGGGGAATCAGCCCCAGCATTTT. It specifies CASSPSQGGNQPQHF.

The chain combines TRBV6-6 with TRBJ1-2, with D unclear. The length of the CDR3 is 13 residues. V shed 0 bases and J shed 6 bases, with 8 bases lying between them. Germline V gene lookup returns CDR1 MNHNY and CDR2 SVGAGI (reference sequence). The CDR3 nucleotides read TGTGCCAGCAGTTACTCGTGGAGGGATGGCTACACCTTC. Encoded protein: CASSYSWRDGYTF.

This clone was picked up one time. V and J are TRBV7-2 and TRBJ2-1, with D perhaps TRBD1 or TRBD2 (5 bases each). Per germline, CDR1 SGHTA and CDR2 FQGNSA. The CDR3 totals 15 residues. Trimming cost V 3 bases and J 6 bases, with 15 bases left between them. This CDR3 reads CASSLGELNRNEQFF. CDR3 sequence (DNA): TGTGCCAGCAGCTTGGGGGAACTCAACCGCAATGAGCAGTTCTTC. The full variable domain, with the rest looked up from reference TRBV7-2 and TRBJ2-1, is GAGVSQSPSNKVTEKGKDVELRCDPISGHTALYWYRQSLGQGLEFLIYFQGNSAPDKSGLPSDRFSAERTGGSVSTLTIQRTQQEDSAVYLCASSLGELNRNEQFFGPGTRLTVL.

This chain links TRBV28 with TRBJ2-1; 10 bases are shared with TRBD2. Looked up from germline, CDR1 is MDHEN and CDR2 is SYDVKM. This CDR3 has 15 amino acids. The junction had 6 bases not matched to a gene; V was cut back by 3 bases and J by 7 bases. CDR3 residues: CASSFLLAGTNEQFF. CDR3 sequence (DNA): TGTGCCAGCAGTTTCCTACTAGCGGGGACTAATGAGCAGTTCTTC.

This clone was seen more than once but under ten times. The rearrangement links TRBV9 to TRBJ1-5; D is undetermined. V dropped 0 bases and J dropped 6 bases, with 10 bases sitting between them. Germline loops: CDR1 SGDLS, CDR2 YYNGEE. This CDR3 contains 14 residues. The CDR3 nucleotides are TGTGCCAGCAGCGTAGGACAAACTCCTCAGCCCCAGCATTTT. It is translated as CASSVGQTPQPQHF.

This CDR3 reads CASSGVAGPYEQYF. DNA for the CDR3: TGTGCCAGTAGCGGGGTAGCGGGACCGTACGAGCAGTACTTC. The chain links TRBV19 to TRBJ2-7; 8 positions match TRBD2. This CDR3 has 14 residues. Trimming took 6 bases from V and 4 from J; bases not matched to a gene: 8. CDR1 and CDR2 (germline): LNHDA, SQIVND (reference sequence).

This chain connects TRBV4-1 to TRBJ2-7; 10 nucleotides match TRBD2. The germline V gene has CDR1 MGHRA and CDR2 YSYEKL. The V and J ends lost 4 bases and 5 bases, in that order; junction bases with no gene match: 11. CDR3 length equals 16 residues. This CDR3 is CASSLVLAGAPHEQYF. Written as DNA, the CDR3 is TGCGCCAGCAGCCTTGTCCTAGCGGGAGCCCCCCACGAGCAGTACTTC.

V is TRBV7-2 and J is TRBJ1-2, with D perhaps matching TRBD1 (5 bases). V dropped 5 bases and J dropped 4 bases, with 11 bases sitting between them. Germline V gene lookup returns CDR1 SGHTA and CDR2 FQGNSA. The CDR3 is 13 amino acids. The CDR3 region is CASSPSRVYGYTF. For the CDR3, the DNA is TGTGCCAGCAGCCCCAGCAGGGTCTATGGCTACACCTTC.

The genes are TRBV4-1 and TRBJ2-1; D remains unclear. The CDR3 consists of 17 residues. Germline lookup yields CDR1 MGHRA and CDR2 YSYEKL. Trimming cost V 0 bases and J 0 bases, with 12 bases left between them. CDR3 in amino acids: CASSQDMPVGSYNEQFF. In DNA, the CDR3 is TGCGCCAGCAGCCAAGATATGCCGGTAGGCTCCTACAATGAGCAGTTCTTC.

This chain joins TRBV18 and TRBJ2-2, with D unresolved. The CDR3 contains 15 residues. Trimming pared 5 bases from V and 4 bases from J, leaving 14 bases between. CDR1 is KGHSH, CDR2 LQKENI, per germline. Written as DNA, the CDR3 is TGTGCCAGCTCAATGGCCAGCGTGGGCACCGGGGAGCTGTTTTTT. It codes for CASSMASVGTGELFF.

This clone has more than one count but fewer than ten. Other DNA sequences within the sample encode an identical CDR3. This chain connects TRBV6-5 to TRBJ2-5; D gene ambiguous. Trimming left V 5 bases short and J 2 bases short, with 3 bases between. The CDR3 totals 11 residues. Germline loops: CDR1 MNHEY, CDR2 SVGAGI. In DNA, the CDR3 is TGTGCCAGCAGTCGACAAGAGACCCAGTACTTC. This codes for CASSRQETQYF.

Only a few counts were recorded for this clone. J is TRBJ1-5 and V is TRBV10-2; D perhaps matches TRBD1 (6 bases). The V gene lost 9 bases and the J gene lost 6 bases, with 18 bases spanning the gap. CDR3 length: 14 amino acids. Germline loops: CDR1 WSHSY, CDR2 SAAADI. The CDR3 region is CASHWGGTGQPQHF. Written as DNA, the CDR3 is TGCGCCAGTCATTGGGGGGGCACGGGTCAGCCCCAGCATTTT.

This chain connects TRBV5-1 to TRBJ2-7, with D possibly TRBD1 on 5 matching bases. The CDR3 has 17 residues. Germline assignment: CDR1 SGHRS and CDR2 YFSETQ. V was cut by 2 bases and J by 1 base, with 19 bases left in between. The CDR3 reads CASSFFMGQGGSYEQYF. The CDR3 region has the DNA TGCGCCAGCAGCTTTTTCATGGGCCAGGGTGGATCCTACGAGCAGTACTTC.

The rearrangement uses TRBV6-1 and TRBJ2-5; D may be TRBD2 (5 bases). The CDR3 is made up of 10 amino acids. V lost 7 bases and J lost 7, with 7 bases in between. Germline CDR1 is MNHNS and CDR2 is SASEGT. This CDR3 is CASKRGTQYF. The CDR3 DNA is TGTGCCAGCAAACGGGGGACCCAGTACTTC.

The gene calls are TRBV4-2 and TRBJ2-7; 9 bases agree with TRBD2. Germline V gene lookup returns CDR1 LGHNA and CDR2 YNFKEQ. Trimming took 0 bases from V and 3 from J; bases not matched to a gene: 0. The CDR3 is 14 residues long. The CDR3 loop is CASSQELAGYEQYF. The CDR3 region has the DNA TGTGCCAGCAGCCAAGAACTAGCGGGCTACGAGCAGTACTTC.